This is a list of T cell receptor beta chains from one sample in a study of cytomegalovirus exposure and HLA in healthy donors. TCRdb's copy holds only in-frame clones and misses some; the assay was immunoSEQ multiplex PCR. The sample shows more than 95,000 clones, roughly 79% of them seen only once. Sequencing was done on a sample of PBMCs. These receptors were obtained from a woman in her 70s in good health and CMV-seropositive. CDR3s include the opening cysteine and the closing phenylalanine or tryptophan. A D gene is named only where the DNA matches it firmly. The size of a clone is reported for some rows only, either as once, few or many, or as a class for expanded clones.

D gene: TRBD2; V gene: TRBV9; clone size: -; J gene: TRBJ2-1; CDR3 DNA: TGTGCCAGCAGCCCGAGCGGGAGCGGGAGGTCCTACAATGAGCAGTTCTTC; CDR3 protein: CASSPSGSGRSYNEQFF
D gene: -; V gene: TRBV19; clone size: -; J gene: TRBJ2-2; CDR3 DNA: TGTGCCAGCTGGTGGCGGGCGAACACCGGGGAGCTGTTTTTT; CDR3 protein: CASWWRANTGELFF
D gene: -; V gene: TRBV19; clone size: -; J gene: TRBJ2-7; CDR3 DNA: TGTGCCAGTAGTGCTAGGGGGACACTTTCCTACGAGCAGTACTTC; CDR3 protein: CASSARGTLSYEQYF
D gene: TRBD1; V gene: TRBV9; clone size: -; J gene: TRBJ2-5; CDR3 DNA: TGTGCCAGCAGCGAAGGTGGGGTCAGGGGGTACCAAGAGACCCAGTACTTC; CDR3 protein: CASSEGGVRGYQETQYF
D gene: -; V gene: TRBV30; clone size: -; J gene: TRBJ1-5; CDR3 DNA: TGTGCCTGGAGTAGCGGGCACAATCAGCCCCAGCATTTT; CDR3 protein: CAWSSGHNQPQHF
D gene: -; V gene: TRBV2; clone size: -; J gene: TRBJ1-5; CDR3 DNA: TGTGCCAGCAGTGATTCGGAGTATAGCAATCAGCCCCAGCATTTT; CDR3 protein: CASSDSEYSNQPQHF
D gene: TRBD1; V gene: TRBV4-1; clone size: -; J gene: TRBJ2-7; CDR3 DNA: TGCGCCAGCAGCTCACCCGGGACAGGGAGATACGAGCAGTACTTC; CDR3 protein: CASSSPGTGRYEQYF
D gene: TRBD1; V gene: TRBV28; clone size: few; J gene: TRBJ1-2; CDR3 DNA: TGTGCCAGCAGTTTTGGACAGGGAGTCTATGGCTACACCTTC; CDR3 protein: CASSFGQGVYGYTF
D gene: TRBD1; V gene: TRBV18; clone size: once; J gene: TRBJ2-3; CDR3 DNA: TGTGCCAGCTCATTAGATCAGGGGGAGACAGATACGCAGTATTTT; CDR3 protein: CASSLDQGETDTQYF
D gene: TRBD1; V gene: TRBV19; clone size: once; J gene: TRBJ2-2; CDR3 DNA: TGTGCCAGTACCCCCTGGGCAGGGGGAATCACCGGGGAGCTGTTTTTT; CDR3 protein: CASTPWAGGITGELFF
D gene: -; V gene: TRBV7-9; clone size: once; J gene: TRBJ1-3; CDR3 DNA: TGTGCCAGCAGCAGGCGGAGGGAAAAGAAGGGAAACACCATATATTTT; CDR3 protein: CASSRRREKKGNTIYF
D gene: TRBD1; V gene: TRBV11-2; clone size: -; J gene: TRBJ1-2; CDR3 DNA: TGTGCCAGCAGCCCGCCCGGACAGGGTGGGCGCTATGGCTACACCTTC; CDR3 protein: CASSPPGQGGRYGYTF
D gene: -; V gene: TRBV5-6; clone size: -; J gene: TRBJ1-4; CDR3 DNA: TGTGCCAGCAGCTTGGGTAGTCCCCGAGATGAAAAACTGTTTTTT; CDR3 protein: CASSLGSPRDEKLFF
D gene: TRBD2; V gene: TRBV10-3; clone size: few; J gene: TRBJ2-1; CDR3 DNA: TGTGCCACGAGACTAGCTTCGGATGAGCAGTTCTTC; CDR3 protein: CATRLASDEQFF
D gene: TRBD1; V gene: TRBV2; clone size: -; J gene: TRBJ2-4; CDR3 DNA: TGTGCCAGCAGTAACAGGGGGCAGGAAAACATTCAGTACTTC; CDR3 protein: CASSNRGQENIQYF
D gene: -; V gene: TRBV29-1; clone size: -; J gene: TRBJ2-3; CDR3 DNA: TGCAGCGTTGATTCAGGGTACGGCGCAGATACGCAGTATTTT; CDR3 protein: CSVDSGYGADTQYF
D gene: TRBD1; V gene: TRBV5-6; clone size: -; J gene: TRBJ2-6; CDR3 DNA: TGTGCCAGCAGCCACCCGACAGGGGTTGGGGCCAACGTCCTGACTTTC; CDR3 protein: CASSHPTGVGANVLTF
D gene: TRBD1; V gene: TRBV28; clone size: once; J gene: TRBJ2-7; CDR3 DNA: TGTGCCAGCCCACCCCCCGGGACAGGGATATACTACGAGCAGTACTTC; CDR3 protein: CASPPPGTGIYYEQYF
D gene: TRBD2; V gene: TRBV6-5; clone size: -; J gene: TRBJ2-7; CDR3 DNA: TGTGCCAGCAGCCAACCTAGCGGAACCTCCTACGAGCAGTACTTC; CDR3 protein: CASSQPSGTSYEQYF
D gene: -; V gene: TRBV28; clone size: medium-sized; J gene: TRBJ1-5; CDR3 DNA: TGTGCCAGCAGTTTGTGGGACTGGGGGCCCCAGCATTTT; CDR3 protein: CASSLWDWGPQHF
D gene: -; V gene: TRBV28; clone size: -; J gene: TRBJ1-5; CDR3 DNA: TGTGCCAGCGGCTATCAGCCCCAGCATTTT; CDR3 protein: CASGYQPQHF
D gene: -; V gene: TRBV29-1; clone size: -; J gene: TRBJ2-7; CDR3 DNA: TGCAGCGTTGAAGAGGACTCCTCCTACGAGCAGTACTTC; CDR3 protein: CSVEEDSSYEQYF
D gene: -; V gene: TRBV11-2; clone size: once; J gene: TRBJ2-2; CDR3 DNA: TGTGCCAGCAGCCCCGGACAGATAACCGGGGAGCTGTTTTTT; CDR3 protein: CASSPGQITGELFF
D gene: -; V gene: TRBV5-6; clone size: -; J gene: TRBJ1-4; CDR3 DNA: TGTGCCAGCAGCTCGATGACTTTATCTGCAACTAATGAAAAACTGTTTTTT; CDR3 protein: CASSSMTLSATNEKLFF
D gene: -; V gene: TRBV7-2; clone size: -; J gene: TRBJ2-1; CDR3 DNA: TGTGCCAGCCTTCCCCGCAGGGTGAGCTCCTACAATGAGCAGTTCTTC; CDR3 protein: CASLPRRVSSYNEQFF
D gene: TRBD1; V gene: TRBV28; clone size: -; J gene: TRBJ1-2; CDR3 DNA: TGTGCCAGCACATGGGACAGGAGCTCCTATGGCTACACCTTC; CDR3 protein: CASTWDRSSYGYTF
D gene: -; V gene: TRBV6-5; clone size: -; J gene: TRBJ2-1; CDR3 DNA: TGTGCCAGCAGTCCAGGGTACTCTGAGCAGTTCTTC; CDR3 protein: CASSPGYSEQFF
D gene: TRBD1; V gene: TRBV5-4; clone size: -; J gene: TRBJ2-7; CDR3 DNA: TGTGCCAGCAGACCGCCGGGACAGGGGTACGAGCAGTACTTC; CDR3 protein: CASRPPGQGYEQYF
D gene: TRBD2; V gene: TRBV5-5; clone size: -; J gene: TRBJ2-3; CDR3 DNA: TGTGCCAGCAGCTTGGGACTAGCGGGGGTTTACACAGATACGCAGTATTTT; CDR3 protein: CASSLGLAGVYTDTQYF
D gene: TRBD1; V gene: TRBV28; clone size: -; J gene: TRBJ1-4; CDR3 DNA: TGTGCCAGCAGGCCGGGAGGGGGCGCGGAAAAACTGTTTTTT; CDR3 protein: CASRPGGGAEKLFF
D gene: -; V gene: TRBV11-3; clone size: -; J gene: TRBJ1-2; CDR3 DNA: TGTGCCAGCAGCTTAGATCGTCCCACCCCAGCTAACTATGGCTACACCTTC; CDR3 protein: CASSLDRPTPANYGYTF
D gene: TRBD1; V gene: TRBV18; clone size: -; J gene: TRBJ1-1; CDR3 DNA: TGTGCCAGCTCACCGACAGGGCTGAACACTGAAGCTTTCTTT; CDR3 protein: CASSPTGLNTEAFF
D gene: TRBD1; V gene: TRBV7-8; clone size: few; J gene: TRBJ1-2; CDR3 DNA: TGTGCCAGCAGCTCTATCAGAGACAGGGAGCGGTATGGCTACACCTTC; CDR3 protein: CASSSIRDRERYGYTF
D gene: -; V gene: TRBV18; clone size: few; J gene: TRBJ1-2; CDR3 DNA: TGTGCCAGCTCACCCCCCGACGGGTGGTATGGCTACACCTTC; CDR3 protein: CASSPPDGWYGYTF
D gene: TRBD1; V gene: TRBV28; clone size: once; J gene: TRBJ2-3; CDR3 DNA: TGTGCCAGCAGACTCCGGGACAGGGGAGTTCCCGCAGATACGCAGTATTTT; CDR3 protein: CASRLRDRGVPADTQYF
D gene: TRBD1; V gene: TRBV28; clone size: -; J gene: TRBJ2-7; CDR3 DNA: TGTGCCAGCAGTTTAAGGTGGGGACAGGGTAGTTACGAGCAGTACTTC; CDR3 protein: CASSLRWGQGSYEQYF
D gene: -; V gene: TRBV7-9; clone size: -; J gene: TRBJ2-7; CDR3 DNA: TGTGCCAGCAGCTTTCCTCCGGGATACGAGCAGTACTTC; CDR3 protein: CASSFPPGYEQYF
D gene: -; V gene: TRBV15; clone size: -; J gene: TRBJ2-5; CDR3 DNA: TGTGCCACCAGCAGAGATAGACACTCGCAAGAGACCCAGTACTTC; CDR3 protein: CATSRDRHSQETQYF
D gene: TRBD1; V gene: TRBV10-3; clone size: -; J gene: TRBJ1-5; CDR3 DNA: TGTGCCATCAGATCCGACAGGGGAGTGGATCAGCCCCAGCATTTT; CDR3 protein: CAIRSDRGVDQPQHF
D gene: -; V gene: TRBV21-1; clone size: once; J gene: TRBJ2-7; CDR3 DNA: TGTGCCAGCAGCAAATCCCAGGGGCGAGGGGAGCAGTACTTC; CDR3 protein: CASSKSQGRGEQYF
D gene: TRBD2; V gene: TRBV2; clone size: -; J gene: TRBJ2-1; CDR3 DNA: TGTGCCAGCAGGCGACTAGCGGGAGGAGGGCATGAGCAGTTCTTC; CDR3 protein: CASRRLAGGGHEQFF
D gene: TRBD1; V gene: TRBV27; clone size: -; J gene: TRBJ2-1; CDR3 DNA: TGTGCCAGCAGTACAAGAAGACAGGGCTCCTACAATGAGCAGTTCTTC; CDR3 protein: CASSTRRQGSYNEQFF
D gene: TRBD2; V gene: TRBV5-6; clone size: few; J gene: TRBJ2-1; CDR3 DNA: TGTGCCAGCAGCCCTTGGACTAGCGGGAACAATGAGCAGTTCTTC; CDR3 protein: CASSPWTSGNNEQFF
D gene: -; V gene: TRBV6-5; clone size: -; J gene: TRBJ2-3; CDR3 DNA: TGTGCCAGCAGTTATACAATCAGGTGGGGCACAGATACGCAGTATTTT; CDR3 protein: CASSYTIRWGTDTQYF
D gene: -; V gene: TRBV30; clone size: -; J gene: TRBJ2-2; CDR3 DNA: TGTGCCTGGAGTATCGGCACCGGGGAGCTGTTTTTT; CDR3 protein: CAWSIGTGELFF
D gene: -; V gene: TRBV9; clone size: -; J gene: TRBJ2-2; CDR3 DNA: TGTGCCAGCAGCGTGCGCCCGGTAAACGGGGAGCTGTTTTTT; CDR3 protein: CASSVRPVNGELFF
D gene: TRBD1; V gene: TRBV19; clone size: -; J gene: TRBJ2-5; CDR3 DNA: TGTGCCAGTAGTTTAAGACCGGACAGGGGGAAAGAGACCCAGTACTTC; CDR3 protein: CASSLRPDRGKETQYF
D gene: -; V gene: TRBV6-6; clone size: -; J gene: TRBJ2-3; CDR3 DNA: TGTGCCAGCAGTTACGGAGTCTTCACAGATACGCAGTATTTT; CDR3 protein: CASSYGVFTDTQYF
D gene: TRBD1; V gene: TRBV4-2; clone size: -; J gene: TRBJ2-7; CDR3 DNA: TGTGCCAGCAGCCAAGATCTCCCAAGGGGGCTTTACGAGCAGTACTTC; CDR3 protein: CASSQDLPRGLYEQYF
D gene: -; V gene: TRBV4-2; clone size: few; J gene: TRBJ1-2; CDR3 DNA: TGTGCCAGCAGCCAAGATCGGTCTCTCTATGGCTACACCTTC; CDR3 protein: CASSQDRSLYGYTF
D gene: -; V gene: TRBV14; clone size: -; J gene: TRBJ1-3; CDR3 DNA: TGTGCCAGCTCAAAGGGACAAATTGGAAACACCATATATTTT; CDR3 protein: CASSKGQIGNTIYF
D gene: TRBD1; V gene: TRBV27; clone size: -; J gene: TRBJ2-7; CDR3 DNA: TGTGCCAGCAGTTTTACAGGGGCAGAGCAGTACTTC; CDR3 protein: CASSFTGAEQYF
D gene: -; V gene: TRBV7-9; clone size: -; J gene: TRBJ1-3; CDR3 DNA: TGTGCCAGCAGCCGCGGGGGAGGCAGAAACACCATATATTTT; CDR3 protein: CASSRGGGRNTIYF
D gene: -; V gene: TRBV4-2; clone size: -; J gene: TRBJ1-1; CDR3 DNA: TGTGCCAGCAGCCAAGAGGATTTGAACACTAAAGCTTTCTTT; CDR3 protein: CASSQEDLNTKAFF
D gene: TRBD1; V gene: TRBV11-2; clone size: -; J gene: TRBJ2-5; CDR3 DNA: TGTGCCAGCAGCTTAGTCCCGCCGGACAGGGGGCTTGAGACCCAGTACTTC; CDR3 protein: CASSLVPPDRGLETQYF